This TCR beta chain was profiled in a study of shared clonotypes between healthy human individuals. Study observations and caveats: Rarefaction gave evidence that sorted-subset sequencing remained incomplete despite large depth.

Produced via immunoSEQ multiplex PCR; TCRdb's table is partial and in-frame only. This sample has around 2.5 million clones, with 93% found just once. The germline V gene encodes CDR1 LNHNV and CDR2 YYDKDF (reference sequence). The CDR3 spans 15 residues. V gave up 3 bases and J gave up 2 bases; unmatched junction bases: 4. This clone was seen once. Its antigen is not identified. The receptor's source is a young man in good health. Some clones in this sample may be carry-over from other donors' samples. The sample consisted of naive CD4+ T cells from PBMCs. Regarding subset: CD45RA+ positively selected. V gene TRBV15 combines with J gene TRBJ2-1, with 7 bases identical to TRBD1. CDR3 nucleotide sequence: TGTGCCACCAGCAGGGCAGGGGGAGCCTACAATGAGCAGTTCTTC. It translates to CATSRAGGAYNEQFF.